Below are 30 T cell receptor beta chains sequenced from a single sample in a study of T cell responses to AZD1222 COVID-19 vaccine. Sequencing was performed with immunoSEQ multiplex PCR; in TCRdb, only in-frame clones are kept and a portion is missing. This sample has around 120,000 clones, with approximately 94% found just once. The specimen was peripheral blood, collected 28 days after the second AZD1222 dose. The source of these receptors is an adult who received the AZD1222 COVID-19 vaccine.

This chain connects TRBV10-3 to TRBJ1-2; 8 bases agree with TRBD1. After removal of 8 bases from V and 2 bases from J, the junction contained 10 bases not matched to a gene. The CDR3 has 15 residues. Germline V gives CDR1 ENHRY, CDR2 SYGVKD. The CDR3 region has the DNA TGTGCCATCGCAGGGGGCGGTTCGTGGAACTATGGCTACACCTTC. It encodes CAIAGGGSWNYGYTF.

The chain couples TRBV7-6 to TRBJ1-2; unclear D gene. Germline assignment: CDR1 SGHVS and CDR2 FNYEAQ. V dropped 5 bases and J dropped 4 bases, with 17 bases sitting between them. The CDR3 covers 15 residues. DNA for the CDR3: TGTGCCAGCAGCGTCCGGGCCCGACTGTCCTATGGCTACACCTTC. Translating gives CASSVRARLSYGYTF.

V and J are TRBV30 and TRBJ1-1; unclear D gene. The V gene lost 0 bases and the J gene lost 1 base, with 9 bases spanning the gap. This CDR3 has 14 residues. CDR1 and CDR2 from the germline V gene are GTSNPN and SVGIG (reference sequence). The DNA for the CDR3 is TGTGCCTGGAGTGTACAAACAAGGAACACTGAAGCTTTCTTT. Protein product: CAWSVQTRNTEAFF. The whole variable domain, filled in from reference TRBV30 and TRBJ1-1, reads SQTIHQWPATLVQPVGSPLSLECTVEGTSNPNLYWYRQAAGRGLQLLFYSVGIGQISSEVPQNLSASRPQDRQFILSSKKLLLSDSGFYLCAWSVQTRNTEAFFGQGTRLTVV.

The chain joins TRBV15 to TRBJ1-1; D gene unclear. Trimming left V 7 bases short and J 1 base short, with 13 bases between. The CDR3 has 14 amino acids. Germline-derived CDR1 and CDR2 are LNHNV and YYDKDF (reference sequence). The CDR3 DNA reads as TGTGCCACCAATCAGTACGAGGGGAACACTGAAGCTTTCTTT. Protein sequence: CATNQYEGNTEAFF.

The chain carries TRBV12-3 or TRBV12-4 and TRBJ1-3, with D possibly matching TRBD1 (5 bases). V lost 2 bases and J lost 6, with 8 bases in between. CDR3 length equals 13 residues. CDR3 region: CASSLTGLNTIYF. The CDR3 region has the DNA TGTGCCAGCAGTTTAACAGGATTAAACACCATATATTTT.

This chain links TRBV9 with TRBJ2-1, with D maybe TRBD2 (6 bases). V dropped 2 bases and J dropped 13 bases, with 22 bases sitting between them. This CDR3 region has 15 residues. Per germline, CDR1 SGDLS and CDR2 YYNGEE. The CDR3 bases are TGTGCCAGCAGCGTCGGGGCCAGGTCAGAGGAGGGACAGTTCTTC. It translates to CASSVGARSEEGQFF.

The CDR3: CASSQQRTETQETQYF. The CDR3 region has the DNA TGTGCCAGCAGTCAACAAAGGACAGAAACACAAGAGACCCAGTACTTC. The chain couples TRBV6-4 to TRBJ2-5; tentative D call: TRBD1 (6 bases). This CDR3 is 16 amino acids long. CDR1 and CDR2 from the germline V gene are MRHNA and SNTAGT. With 5 bases removed from V and 2 bases from J, the gap between germline ends came to 18 bases.

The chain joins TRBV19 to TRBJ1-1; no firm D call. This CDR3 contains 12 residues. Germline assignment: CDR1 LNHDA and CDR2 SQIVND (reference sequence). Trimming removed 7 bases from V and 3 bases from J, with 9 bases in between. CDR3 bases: TGTGCCAGTATGAACCATGACACTGAAGCTTTCTTT. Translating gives CASMNHDTEAFF. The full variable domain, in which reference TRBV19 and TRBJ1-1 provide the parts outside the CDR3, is DGGITQSPKYLFRKEGQNVTLSCEQNLNHDAMYWYRQDPGQGLRLIYYSQIVNDFQKGDIAEGYSVSREKKESFPLTVTSAQKNPTAFYLCASMNHDTEAFFGQGTRLTVV.

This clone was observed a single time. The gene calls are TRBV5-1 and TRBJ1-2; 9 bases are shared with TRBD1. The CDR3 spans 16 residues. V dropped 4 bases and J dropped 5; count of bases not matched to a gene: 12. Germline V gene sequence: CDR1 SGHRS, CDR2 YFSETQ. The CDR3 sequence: CASSPVTGQGGYGYTF. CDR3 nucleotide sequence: TGCGCCAGCAGCCCTGTAACGGGACAGGGCGGGTATGGCTACACCTTC.

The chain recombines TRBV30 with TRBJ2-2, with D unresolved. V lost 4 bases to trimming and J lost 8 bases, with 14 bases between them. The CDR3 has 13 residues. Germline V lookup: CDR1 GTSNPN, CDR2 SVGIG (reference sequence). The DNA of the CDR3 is TGTGCCTGGACAGTGAAAGCCCCGGGGGAGCTGTTTTTT. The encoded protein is CAWTVKAPGELFF.

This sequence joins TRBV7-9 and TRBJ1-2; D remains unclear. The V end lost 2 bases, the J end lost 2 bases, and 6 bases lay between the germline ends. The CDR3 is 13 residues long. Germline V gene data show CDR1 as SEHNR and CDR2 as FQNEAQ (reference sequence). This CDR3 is CASSLKVNYGYTF. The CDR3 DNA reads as TGTGCCAGCAGCTTAAAGGTGAACTATGGCTACACCTTC.

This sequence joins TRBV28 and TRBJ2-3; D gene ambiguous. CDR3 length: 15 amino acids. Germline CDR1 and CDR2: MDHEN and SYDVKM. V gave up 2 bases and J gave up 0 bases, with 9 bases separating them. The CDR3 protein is CASSLRHSSTDTQYF. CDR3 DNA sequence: TGTGCCAGCAGTTTACGACATTCTAGCACAGATACGCAGTATTTT.

CDR3 DNA sequence: TGTGCCAGCAGTGTTACACAAGCGGGAGAAGAGACCCAGTACTTC. Translating gives CASSVTQAGEETQYF. This chain uses TRBV7-6 with TRBJ2-5; the match to TRBD2 covers 8 bases. Germline V gene sequence: CDR1 SGHVS, CDR2 FNYEAQ. This CDR3 is 15 amino acids long. The V and J ends lost 6 bases and 3 bases, in that order; junction bases with no gene match: 9.

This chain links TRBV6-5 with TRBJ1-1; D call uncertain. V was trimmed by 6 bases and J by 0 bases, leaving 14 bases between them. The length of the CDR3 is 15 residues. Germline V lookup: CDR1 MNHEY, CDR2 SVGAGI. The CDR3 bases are TGTGCCAGCAGCTACGCTGGAGGGCTGAACACTGAAGCTTTCTTT. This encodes CASSYAGGLNTEAFF.

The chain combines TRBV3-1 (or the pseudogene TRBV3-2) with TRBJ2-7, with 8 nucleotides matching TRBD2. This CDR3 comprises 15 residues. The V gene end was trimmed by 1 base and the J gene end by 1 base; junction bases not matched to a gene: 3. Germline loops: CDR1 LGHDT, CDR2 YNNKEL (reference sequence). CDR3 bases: TGTGCCAGCAGCCAAGCCCTAGCGGGTTCCTACGAGCAGTACTTC. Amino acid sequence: CASSQALAGSYEQYF.

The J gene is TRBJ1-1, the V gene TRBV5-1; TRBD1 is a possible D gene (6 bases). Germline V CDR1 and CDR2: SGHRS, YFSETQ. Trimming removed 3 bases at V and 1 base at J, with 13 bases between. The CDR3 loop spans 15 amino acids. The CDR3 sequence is CASSSGGAENTEAFF. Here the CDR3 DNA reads TGCGCCAGCAGCTCCGGGGGCGCGGAGAACACTGAAGCTTTCTTT.

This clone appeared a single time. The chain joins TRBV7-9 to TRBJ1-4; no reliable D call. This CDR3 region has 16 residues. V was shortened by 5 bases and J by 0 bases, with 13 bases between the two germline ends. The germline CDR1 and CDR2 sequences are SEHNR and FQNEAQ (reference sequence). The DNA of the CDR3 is TGTGCCAGCAGCAGGGCCATACAACCAACTAATGAAAAACTGTTTTTT. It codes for CASSRAIQPTNEKLFF.

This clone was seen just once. The CDR3 DNA follows: TGTGCCAGTAGCCTGCAGAAACGAGTAGATACGCAGTATTTT. Translated: CASSLQKRVDTQYF. This chain uses TRBV19 with TRBJ2-3; D gene ambiguous. Germline CDR1 and CDR2: LNHDA and SQIVND (reference sequence). CDR3 length equals 14 residues. V gave up 6 bases and J gave up 5 bases, with 15 bases separating them.

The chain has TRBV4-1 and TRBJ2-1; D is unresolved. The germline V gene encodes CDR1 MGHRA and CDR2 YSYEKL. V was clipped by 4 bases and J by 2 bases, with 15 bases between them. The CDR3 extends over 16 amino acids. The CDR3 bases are TGCGCCAGCAGCCTACGAACAGAATTGACCTACAATGAGCAGTTCTTC. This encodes CASSLRTELTYNEQFF.

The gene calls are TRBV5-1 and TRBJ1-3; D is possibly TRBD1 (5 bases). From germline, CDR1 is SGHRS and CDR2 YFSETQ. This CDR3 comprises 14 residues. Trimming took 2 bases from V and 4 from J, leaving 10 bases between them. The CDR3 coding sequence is TGCGCCAGCAGCTTCAGGGAGGCCGGAAACACCATATATTTT. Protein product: CASSFREAGNTIYF.

CDR3 region: CASSFTGNTEAFF. For the CDR3, the DNA is TGCGCCAGCAGCTTTACCGGGAACACTGAAGCTTTCTTT. The chain couples TRBV5-1 to TRBJ1-1; D not certain. Germline V gene sequence: CDR1 SGHRS, CDR2 YFSETQ. The CDR3 is 13 amino acids. V was pared by 2 bases and J by 1 base, with 6 bases between.

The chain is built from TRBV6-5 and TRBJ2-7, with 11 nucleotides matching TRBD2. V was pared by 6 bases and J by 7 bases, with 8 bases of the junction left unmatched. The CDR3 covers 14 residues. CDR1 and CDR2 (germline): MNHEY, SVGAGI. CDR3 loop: CASSPLRLAGEQYF. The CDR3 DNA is TGTGCCAGCAGCCCACTGAGACTAGCGGGGGAGCAGTACTTC.

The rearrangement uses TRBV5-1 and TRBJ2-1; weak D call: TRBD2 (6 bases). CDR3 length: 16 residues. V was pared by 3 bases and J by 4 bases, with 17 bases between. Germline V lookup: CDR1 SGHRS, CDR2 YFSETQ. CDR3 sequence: CASSWGLAAAYNEQFF. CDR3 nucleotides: TGCGCCAGCAGCTGGGGGTTAGCGGCCGCTTACAATGAGCAGTTCTTC.

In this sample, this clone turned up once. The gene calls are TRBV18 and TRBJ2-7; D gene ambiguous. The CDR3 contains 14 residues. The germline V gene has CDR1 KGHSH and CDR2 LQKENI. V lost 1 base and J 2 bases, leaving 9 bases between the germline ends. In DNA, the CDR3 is TGTGCCAGCTCACCACGGCGAGAGGCCTACGAGCAGTACTTC. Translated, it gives CASSPRREAYEQYF.

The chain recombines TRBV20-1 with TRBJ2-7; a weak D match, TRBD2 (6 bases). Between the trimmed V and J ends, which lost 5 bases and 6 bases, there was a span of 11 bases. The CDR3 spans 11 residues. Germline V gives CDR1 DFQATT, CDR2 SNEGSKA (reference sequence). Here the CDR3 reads CSAGGPLEQYF. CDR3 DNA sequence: TGCAGTGCTGGAGGGCCTCTCGAGCAGTACTTC.

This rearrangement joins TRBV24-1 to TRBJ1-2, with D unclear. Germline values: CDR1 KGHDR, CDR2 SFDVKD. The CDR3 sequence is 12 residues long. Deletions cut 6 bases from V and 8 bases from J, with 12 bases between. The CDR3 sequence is CATSSGVGGYTF. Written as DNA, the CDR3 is TGTGCCACCAGTTCGGGAGTTGGGGGCTACACCTTC.

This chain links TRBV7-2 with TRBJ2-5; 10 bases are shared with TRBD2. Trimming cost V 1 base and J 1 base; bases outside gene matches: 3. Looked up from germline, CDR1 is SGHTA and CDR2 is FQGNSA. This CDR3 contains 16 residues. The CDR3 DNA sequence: TGTGCCAGCAGCTTAGGTAGCGGGAGGCCCCAAGAGACCCAGTACTTC. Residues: CASSLGSGRPQETQYF.

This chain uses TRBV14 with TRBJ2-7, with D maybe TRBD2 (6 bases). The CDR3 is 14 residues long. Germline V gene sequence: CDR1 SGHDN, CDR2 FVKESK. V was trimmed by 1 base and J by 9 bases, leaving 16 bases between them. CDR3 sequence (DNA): TGTGCCAGCAGCCAAGTGGCGGGGCTCCAACGGCAGTACTTC. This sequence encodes CASSQVAGLQRQYF.

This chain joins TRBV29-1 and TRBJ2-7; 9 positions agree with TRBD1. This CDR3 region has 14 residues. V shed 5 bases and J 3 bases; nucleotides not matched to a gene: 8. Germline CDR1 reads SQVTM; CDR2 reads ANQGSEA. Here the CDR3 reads CSVPSGTGSYEQYF. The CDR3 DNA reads TGCAGCGTTCCGAGCGGGACAGGGAGCTACGAGCAGTACTTC.

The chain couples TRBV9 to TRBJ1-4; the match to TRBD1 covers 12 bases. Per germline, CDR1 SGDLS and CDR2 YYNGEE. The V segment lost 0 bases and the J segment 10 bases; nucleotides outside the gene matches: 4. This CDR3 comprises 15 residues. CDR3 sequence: CASSVGGTGGGKLFF. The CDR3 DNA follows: TGTGCCAGCAGCGTAGGTGGGACAGGGGGCGGAAAACTGTTTTTT.